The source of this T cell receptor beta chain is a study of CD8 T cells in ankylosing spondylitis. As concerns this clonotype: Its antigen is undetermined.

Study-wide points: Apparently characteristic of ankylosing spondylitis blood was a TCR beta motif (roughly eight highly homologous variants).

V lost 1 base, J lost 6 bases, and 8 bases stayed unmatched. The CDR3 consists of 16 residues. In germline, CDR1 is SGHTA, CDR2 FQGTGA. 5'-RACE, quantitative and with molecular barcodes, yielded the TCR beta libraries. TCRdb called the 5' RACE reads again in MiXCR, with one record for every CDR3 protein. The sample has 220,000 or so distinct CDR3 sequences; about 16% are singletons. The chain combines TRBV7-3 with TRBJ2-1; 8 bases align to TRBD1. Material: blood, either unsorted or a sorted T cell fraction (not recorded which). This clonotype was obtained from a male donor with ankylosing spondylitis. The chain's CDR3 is CASSLRKQGESNEQFF. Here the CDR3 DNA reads TGTGCCAGCAGCTTAAGAAAACAGGGGGAGTCCAATGAGCAGTTCTTC. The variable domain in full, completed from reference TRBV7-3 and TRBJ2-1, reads GAGVSQTPSNKVTEKGKYVELRCDPISGHTALYWYRQSLGQGPEFLIYFQGTGAADDSGLPNDRFFAVRPEGSVSTLKIQRTERGDSAVYLCASSLRKQGESNEQFFGPGTRLTVL.